This T cell receptor beta chain stems from a study of cytomegalovirus exposure and HLA in healthy donors. The wider study: The roughly 100 million unique TCR beta sequences, from about 179 million T cells, were found by an earlier analysis.

Turning to this clone: Antigen specificity is unknown.

The study, taken as a whole, reports: In a later analysis, donors in an Asian-associated ancestry cluster reportedly had fewer N-insertions in productive TCRs than the cohort mean. Among CMV-associated TCR beta chains, most appeared HLA-restricted in a later analysis.

V shed 3 bases, J shed 2 bases, and the junction held 9 bases outside the gene matches. Germline loops: CDR1 WSHSY, CDR2 SAAADI. CDR3 length: 19 amino acids. Both 60 Vbeta primers and 13 Jbeta primers went into the PCR. Methods used by the authors: Among the unique TCR beta chains that a later analysis counted, about 84 million in all, 10 million to 13 million were shared. Here immunoSEQ multiplex PCR was the method, and the copy in TCRdb shows in-frame clones only, minus some. The V and J calls and clone size come from that table; D and trimming were worked out from the DNA. Counted here are some 210,000 clones, around 73% occurring once; the ten biggest clones make up less than 4.5%.

The sample consisted of PBMCs. The clonotype was recovered from a male donor in good health and CMV-seronegative. The chain joins TRBV10-2 to TRBJ2-5; 16 positions agree with TRBD2. The CDR3 bases are TGCGCCAGCAGTGATTGGGGACTAGCGGGAGGGCCTGCTCAAGAGACCCAGTACTTC. It specifies CASSDWGLAGGPAQETQYF.